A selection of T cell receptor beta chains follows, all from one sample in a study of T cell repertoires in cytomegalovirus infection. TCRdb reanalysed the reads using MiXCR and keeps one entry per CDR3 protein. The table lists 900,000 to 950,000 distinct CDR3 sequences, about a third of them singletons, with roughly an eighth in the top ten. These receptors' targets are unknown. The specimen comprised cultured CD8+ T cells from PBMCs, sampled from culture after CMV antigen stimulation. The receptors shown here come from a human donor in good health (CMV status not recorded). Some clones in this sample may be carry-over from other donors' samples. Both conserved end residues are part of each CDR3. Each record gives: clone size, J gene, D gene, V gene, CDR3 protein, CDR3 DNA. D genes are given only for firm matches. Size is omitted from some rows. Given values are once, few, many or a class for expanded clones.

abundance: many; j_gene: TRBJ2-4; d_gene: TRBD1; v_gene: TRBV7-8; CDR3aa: CASTPGQGAWRNIQYF; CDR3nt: TGTGCCAGCACCCCCGGGCAGGGGGCATGGAGAAACATTCAGTACTTC
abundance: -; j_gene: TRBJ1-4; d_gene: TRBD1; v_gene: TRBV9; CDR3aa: CASSAKAGTGLNEKLFF; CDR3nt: TGTGCCAGCAGCGCCAAAGCGGGGACAGGGCTAAATGAAAAACTGTTTTTT
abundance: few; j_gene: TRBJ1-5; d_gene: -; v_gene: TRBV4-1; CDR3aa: CASSQDSLSNQPQHF; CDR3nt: TGCGCCAGCAGCCAAGACAGCCTTAGCAATCAGCCCCAGCATTTT
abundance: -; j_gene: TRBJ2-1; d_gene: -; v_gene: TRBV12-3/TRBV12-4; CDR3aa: CASSLTVTYNEQFF; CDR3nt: TGTGCCAGCAGTTTAACGGTCACCTACAATGAGCAGTTCTTC
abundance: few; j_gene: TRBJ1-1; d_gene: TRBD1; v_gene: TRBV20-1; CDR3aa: CSPFTGGYTEAFF; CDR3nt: TGCAGCCCCTTTACAGGGGGCTACACTGAAGCTTTCTTT
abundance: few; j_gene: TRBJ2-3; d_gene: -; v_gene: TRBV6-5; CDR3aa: CASSYFGQKSTDTQYF; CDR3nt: TGTGCCAGCAGTTACTTTGGACAGAAAAGCACAGATACGCAGTATTTT
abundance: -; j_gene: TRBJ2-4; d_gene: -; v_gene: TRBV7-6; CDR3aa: CASRRPGIGNIQYF; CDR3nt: TGTGCCAGCAGGCGGCCGGGAATAGGAAACATTCAGTACTTC
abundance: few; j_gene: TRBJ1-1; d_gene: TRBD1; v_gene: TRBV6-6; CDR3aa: CASSETTGFTEAFF; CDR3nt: TGTGCCAGCAGTGAAACGACAGGGTTCACTGAAGCTTTCTTT
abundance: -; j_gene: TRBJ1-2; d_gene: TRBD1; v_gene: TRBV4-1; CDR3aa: CASSAGTGDGYTF; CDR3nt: TGCGCCAGCAGCGCTGGGACAGGGGATGGCTACACCTTC
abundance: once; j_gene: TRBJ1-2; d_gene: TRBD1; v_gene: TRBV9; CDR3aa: CASSPGTGVAHGYTF; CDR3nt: TGTGCCAGCAGCCCGGGGACAGGGGTGGCCCATGGCTACACCTTC
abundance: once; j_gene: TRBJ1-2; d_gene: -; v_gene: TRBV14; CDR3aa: CASSQDATNYGYTF; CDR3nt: TGTGCCAGCAGCCAAGATGCCACTAACTATGGCTACACCTTC
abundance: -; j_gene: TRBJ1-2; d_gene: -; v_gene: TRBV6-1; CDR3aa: CASRLTDLPYYGYTF; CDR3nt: TGTGCCAGCAGGCTTACGGATCTTCCATACTATGGCTACACCTTC
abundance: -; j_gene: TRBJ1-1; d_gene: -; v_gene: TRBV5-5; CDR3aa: CASSFLLAQRNTEAFF; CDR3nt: TGTGCCAGCAGCTTTCTTCTCGCTCAGAGGAACACTGAAGCTTTCTTT
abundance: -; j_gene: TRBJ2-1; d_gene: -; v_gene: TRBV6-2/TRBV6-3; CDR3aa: CASERINYNEQFF; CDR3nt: TGTGCCAGCGAAAGGATCAACTACAATGAGCAGTTCTTC
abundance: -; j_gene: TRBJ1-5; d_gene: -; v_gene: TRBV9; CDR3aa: CASSVEAGLNQPQHF; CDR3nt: TGTGCCAGCAGCGTAGAGGCAGGACTCAATCAGCCCCAGCATTTT
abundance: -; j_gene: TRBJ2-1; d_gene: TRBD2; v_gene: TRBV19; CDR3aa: CASSTTSGGPYNEQFF; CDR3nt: TGTGCCAGTAGTACCACCAGCGGGGGCCCCTACAATGAGCAGTTCTTC
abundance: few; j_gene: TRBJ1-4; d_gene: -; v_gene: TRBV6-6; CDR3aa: CASSPRPGVTNEKLFF; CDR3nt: TGTGCCAGCAGCCCCCGACCTGGGGTCACTAATGAAAAACTGTTTTTT
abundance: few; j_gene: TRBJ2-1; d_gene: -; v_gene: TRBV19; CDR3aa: CASSILSGPYNEQFF; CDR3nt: TGTGCCAGTAGTATTCTCTCAGGCCCATACAATGAGCAGTTCTTC
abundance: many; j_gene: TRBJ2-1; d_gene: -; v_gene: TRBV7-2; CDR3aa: CASSLNAGPILHGEQFF; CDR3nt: TGTGCCAGCAGCTTAAACGCGGGCCCGATTCTCCACGGTGAGCAGTTCTTC
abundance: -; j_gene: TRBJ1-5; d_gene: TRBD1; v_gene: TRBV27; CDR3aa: CASSVQGGNQPQHF; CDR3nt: TGTGCCAGCAGTGTCCAGGGGGGCAATCAGCCCCAGCATTTT
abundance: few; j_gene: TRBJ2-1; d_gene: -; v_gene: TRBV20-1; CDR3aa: CRPRTTYNEQFF; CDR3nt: TGCAGACCTAGGACTACCTACAATGAGCAGTTCTTC
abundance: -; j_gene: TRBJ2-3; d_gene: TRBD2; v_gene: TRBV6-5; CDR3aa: CASSYSLAGGPPDTQYF; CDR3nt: TGTGCCAGCAGTTACTCCTTAGCGGGGGGGCCCCCAGATACGCAGTATTTT
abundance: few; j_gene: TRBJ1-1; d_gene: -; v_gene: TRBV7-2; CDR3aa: CASSLKGPGVNTEAFF; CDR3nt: TGTGCCAGCAGCTTAAAGGGTCCAGGGGTGAACACTGAAGCTTTCTTT
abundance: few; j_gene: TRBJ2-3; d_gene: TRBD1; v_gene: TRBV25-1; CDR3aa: CASSEIGQGTDTQYF; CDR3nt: TGTGCCAGCAGTGAAATAGGACAGGGCACAGATACGCAGTATTTT
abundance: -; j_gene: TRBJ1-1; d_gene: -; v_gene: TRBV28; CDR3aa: CAQSRGRGQDSPLAFF; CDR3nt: TGTGCCCAAAGCCGAGGTCGGGGGCAGGACAGCCCTTTAGCTTTCTTT
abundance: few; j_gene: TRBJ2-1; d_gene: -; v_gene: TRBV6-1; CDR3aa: CASCRRLGYNEQFF; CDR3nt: TGTGCCAGCTGCCGAAGACTAGGGTACAATGAGCAGTTCTTC
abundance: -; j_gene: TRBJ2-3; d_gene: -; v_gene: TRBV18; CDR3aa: CASSPQSGVGDMQYF; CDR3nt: TGTGCCAGCTCACCACAGTCAGGGGTTGGAGATATGCAGTATTTT
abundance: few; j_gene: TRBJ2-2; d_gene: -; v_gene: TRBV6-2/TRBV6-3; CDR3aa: CASSYKVVPGELFF; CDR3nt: TGTGCCAGCAGTTACAAAGTAGTCCCCGGGGAGCTGTTTTTT
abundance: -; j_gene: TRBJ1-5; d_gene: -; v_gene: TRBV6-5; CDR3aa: CASSYQASNQPQHF; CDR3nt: TGTGCCAGCAGTTACCAGGCTAGCAATCAGCCCCAGCATTTT
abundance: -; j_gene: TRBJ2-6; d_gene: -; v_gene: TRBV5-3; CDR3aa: CASSLNQNSGANVLTF; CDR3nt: TGTGCCAGCAGCCTTAATCAGAACTCTGGGGCCAACGTCCTGACTTTC
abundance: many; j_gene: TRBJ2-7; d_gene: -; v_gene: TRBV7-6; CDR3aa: CASSLEIAGEQYF; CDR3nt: TGTGCCAGCAGCTTAGAAATAGCAGGGGAGCAGTACTTC
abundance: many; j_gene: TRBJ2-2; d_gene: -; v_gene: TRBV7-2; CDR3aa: CASSLRSGRNTGELFF; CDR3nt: TGTGCCAGCAGCTTAAGGTCAGGGCGGAACACCGGGGAGCTGTTTTTT
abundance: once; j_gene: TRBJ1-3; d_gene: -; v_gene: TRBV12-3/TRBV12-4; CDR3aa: CVSTSPVGSPGNTIYF; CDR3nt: TGTGTCAGCACATCTCCCGTAGGGTCTCCTGGAAACACCATATATTTT
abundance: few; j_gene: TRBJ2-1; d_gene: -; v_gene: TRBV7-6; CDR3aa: CASSLAPATYNEQFF; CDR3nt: TGTGCCAGCAGCTTAGCTCCAGCCACCTACAATGAGCAGTTCTTC
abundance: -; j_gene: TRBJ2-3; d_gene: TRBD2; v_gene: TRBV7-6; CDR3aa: CAGSPLAGYTDTQCF; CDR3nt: TGTGCCGGCAGCCCACTAGCGGGATACACAGATACGCAGTGTTTT
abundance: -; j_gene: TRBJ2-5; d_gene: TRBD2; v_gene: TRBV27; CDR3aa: CASRRLAGYQETQYF; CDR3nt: TGTGCCAGCAGACGACTAGCGGGGTACCAAGAGACCCAGTACTTC
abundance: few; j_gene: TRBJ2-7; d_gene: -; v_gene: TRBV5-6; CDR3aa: CASSPGWLNEQYF; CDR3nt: TGTGCCAGCAGCCCCGGGTGGTTGAACGAGCAGTACTTC
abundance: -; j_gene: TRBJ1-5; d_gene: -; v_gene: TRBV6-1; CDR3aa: CASSRRLSSVEQPQHF; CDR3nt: TGTGCCAGCAGTCGAAGGCTCAGCTCAGTAGAGCAGCCCCAGCATTTT
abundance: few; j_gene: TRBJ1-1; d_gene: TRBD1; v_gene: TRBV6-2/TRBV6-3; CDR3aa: CASSYAGGLTEAFF; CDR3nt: TGTGCCAGCAGTTACGCAGGGGGCCTGACTGAAGCTTTCTTT
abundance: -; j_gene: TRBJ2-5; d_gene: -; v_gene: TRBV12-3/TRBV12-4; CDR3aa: CASMGQNNQETQYF; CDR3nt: TGTGCCAGCATGGGGCAAAATAACCAAGAGACCCAGTACTTC
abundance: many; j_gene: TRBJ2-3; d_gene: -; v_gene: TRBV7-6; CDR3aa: CASSLAGLARATDTQYF; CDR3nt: TGTGCCAGCAGCTTAGCGGGGCTAGCCAGGGCAACAGATACGCAGTATTTT
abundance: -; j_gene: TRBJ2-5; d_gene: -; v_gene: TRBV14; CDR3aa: CASSQDLGSQETQYF; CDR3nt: TGTGCCAGCAGCCAAGATCTAGGCAGCCAAGAGACCCAGTACTTC
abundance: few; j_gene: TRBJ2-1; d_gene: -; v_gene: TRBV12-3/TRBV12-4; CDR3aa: CASRALGAAYNEQFF; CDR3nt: TGTGCCAGCAGGGCGCTGGGGGCCGCCTACAATGAGCAGTTCTTC
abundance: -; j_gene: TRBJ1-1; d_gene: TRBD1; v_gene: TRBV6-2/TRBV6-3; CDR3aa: CASSYGRGGKNTEAFF; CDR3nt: TGTGCCAGCAGTTACGGTAGAGGGGGCAAGAACACTGAAGCTTTCTTT
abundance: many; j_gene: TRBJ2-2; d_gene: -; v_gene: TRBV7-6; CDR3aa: CASSLFIANTGELFF; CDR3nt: TGTGCCAGCAGCTTATTTATCGCGAACACCGGGGAGCTGTTTTTT
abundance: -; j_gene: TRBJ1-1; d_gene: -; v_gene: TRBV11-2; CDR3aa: CASSSRRTENTEAFF; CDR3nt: TGTGCCAGCAGCTCGCGACGGACCGAGAACACTGAAGCTTTCTTT
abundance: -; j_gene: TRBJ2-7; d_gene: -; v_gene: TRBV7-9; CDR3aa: CASSPGDSLEQYF; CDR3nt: TGTGCCAGCAGCCCGGGGGACAGCCTCGAGCAGTACTTC
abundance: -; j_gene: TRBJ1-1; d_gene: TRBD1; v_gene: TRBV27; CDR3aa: CASSAYGQGVLNTEAFF; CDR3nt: TGTGCCAGCAGCGCCTATGGACAGGGGGTTCTGAACACTGAAGCTTTCTTT
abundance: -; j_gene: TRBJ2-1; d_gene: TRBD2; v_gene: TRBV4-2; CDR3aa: CASSQGAGGLEEQFF; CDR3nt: TGTGCCAGCAGCCAAGGGGCGGGGGGGCTTGAAGAGCAGTTCTTC
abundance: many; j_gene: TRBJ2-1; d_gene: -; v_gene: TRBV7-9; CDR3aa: CASSLDVWDEQFF; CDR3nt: TGTGCCAGCAGCTTAGATGTTTGGGATGAGCAGTTCTTC
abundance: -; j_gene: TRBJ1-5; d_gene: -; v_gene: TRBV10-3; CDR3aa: CAISDPREWSNQPQHF; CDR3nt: TGTGCCATCAGTGATCCCAGGGAGTGGAGCAATCAGCCCCAGCATTTT
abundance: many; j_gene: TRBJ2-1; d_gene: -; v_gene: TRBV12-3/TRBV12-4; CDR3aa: CASSLKGLLEQFF; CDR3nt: TGTGCCAGCAGTTTAAAGGGACTTCTTGAGCAGTTCTTC
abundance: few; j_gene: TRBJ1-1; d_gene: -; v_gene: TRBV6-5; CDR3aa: CASSYSGRANTEAFF; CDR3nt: TGTGCCAGCAGTTATTCGGGCAGGGCGAACACTGAAGCTTTCTTT
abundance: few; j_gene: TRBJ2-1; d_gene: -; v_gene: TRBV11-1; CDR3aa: CASSPPGDFSYNEQFF; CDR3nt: TGTGCCAGCAGCCCTCCTGGGGACTTTTCCTACAATGAGCAGTTCTTC
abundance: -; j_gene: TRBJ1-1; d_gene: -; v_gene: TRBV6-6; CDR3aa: CASKRTGNTEAFF; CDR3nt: TGTGCCAGCAAGCGGACTGGAAACACTGAAGCTTTCTTT
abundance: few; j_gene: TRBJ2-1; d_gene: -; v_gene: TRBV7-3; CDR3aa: CASSLNAGEAYNEQFF; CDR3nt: TGTGCCAGCAGCTTAAATGCAGGGGAGGCCTACAATGAGCAGTTCTTC
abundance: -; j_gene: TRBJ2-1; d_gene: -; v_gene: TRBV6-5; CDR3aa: CASSYDVGLSYNEQFF; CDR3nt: TGTGCCAGCAGTTACGATGTCGGACTATCATACAATGAGCAGTTCTTC
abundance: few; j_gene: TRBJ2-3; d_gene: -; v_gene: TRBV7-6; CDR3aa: CANSFPRDSSTDTQYF; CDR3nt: TGTGCCAACAGCTTCCCACGGGACTCGAGCACAGATACGCAGTATTTT